A selection of T cell receptor beta chains follows, all from one sample in a study of long-term antiretroviral therapy in people with HIV. The repertoire was sequenced with immunoSEQ multiplex PCR; TCRdb's copy has only in-frame clones and lacks some. The repertoire includes approximately 21,000 clones, over 75% of them detected once, and around 5% sits in the top ten. Sequenced here: unsorted PBMCs, sampled 0.3 years after starting antiretroviral therapy. These TCRs come from a man aged 45-65 years with HIV. CDR3s include the opening cysteine and the closing phenylalanine or tryptophan. Fields, in order: CDR3 DNA, CDR3 protein, J gene, clone size, V gene, D gene. A D gene is named only where the DNA matches it firmly. Expanded clones are given a class, and other clones once, few, many or no size at all.

DNA: TGTGCCAGCAGCCCATGGACGGAGGAGACCCAGTACTTC
CDR3: CASSPWTEETQYF
J: TRBJ2-5
size: NA
V: TRBV13
D: NA

DNA: TGTGCCAGCAGCTTAGGAGCGGGAGCCTACAATGAGCAGTTCTTC
CDR3: CASSLGAGAYNEQFF
J: TRBJ2-1
size: NA
V: TRBV7-2
D: TRBD2

DNA: TGCGCCAGCTGGCGGGGACTAGCGGACAATGAGCAGTTCTTC
CDR3: CASWRGLADNEQFF
J: TRBJ2-1
size: NA
V: TRBV5-1
D: TRBD2

DNA: TGTGCCAGCAGGGACAGGGTTACCACAGATACGCAGTATTTT
CDR3: CASRDRVTTDTQYF
J: TRBJ2-3
size: NA
V: TRBV2
D: TRBD1

DNA: TGTGCCAGCAGCTTAGGTGGGTTGGGGAAGTACAATGAGCAGTTCTTC
CDR3: CASSLGGLGKYNEQFF
J: TRBJ2-1
size: few
V: TRBV7-8
D: NA

DNA: TGTGCCAGCAGCGAGGACGTTCGGACTAGCCCCACAGATACGCAGTATTTT
CDR3: CASSEDVRTSPTDTQYF
J: TRBJ2-3
size: NA
V: TRBV7-6
D: TRBD2

DNA: TGTGCCAGCTCTAGTAGGGGGGTGACCTACGAGCAGTACTTC
CDR3: CASSSRGVTYEQYF
J: TRBJ2-7
size: NA
V: TRBV28
D: NA

DNA: TGCGCCAGCAGTGATTGGGGTGGGAGACGAAGAAACGCGAACACCGGGGAGCTGTTTTTT
CDR3: CASSDWGGRRRNANTGELFF
J: TRBJ2-2
size: NA
V: TRBV10-2
D: NA

DNA: TGTGCCAGCAGTCGTCTGCTGGAGCTGTTTTTT
CDR3: CASSRLLELFF
J: TRBJ2-2
size: NA
V: TRBV28
D: NA

DNA: TGTGCCAGCAGCTTAGCGCAGGTGGCCTACGAGCAGTACTTC
CDR3: CASSLAQVAYEQYF
J: TRBJ2-7
size: NA
V: TRBV11-2
D: NA

DNA: TGTGCCAGCAGCAGAACAGGGGGCGCCATCTATGGCTACACCTTC
CDR3: CASSRTGGAIYGYTF
J: TRBJ1-2
size: NA
V: TRBV27
D: TRBD1

DNA: TGTGCCAGCAGTTACCTAGGACAAGCCTACAATGAGCAGTTCTTC
CDR3: CASSYLGQAYNEQFF
J: TRBJ2-1
size: NA
V: TRBV6-5
D: NA

DNA: TGTGCCAGCAGCTCCAAAAAACGGACAGCTGAGGAGACCCAGTACTTC
CDR3: CASSSKKRTAEETQYF
J: TRBJ2-5
size: NA
V: TRBV13
D: NA

DNA: TGTGCCAGCAGTCTCGGACCTCCCGGGGCTAATGAAAAACTGTTTTTT
CDR3: CASSLGPPGANEKLFF
J: TRBJ1-4
size: NA
V: TRBV27
D: NA

DNA: TGTGCCAGTGGGACCCTTGGGGGGCTCGCAGATACGCAGTATTTT
CDR3: CASGTLGGLADTQYF
J: TRBJ2-3
size: NA
V: TRBV2
D: NA

DNA: TGTGCCAGCAGCGTAGGTCCGGGGGAAAGGGGGAATGGCTACACCTTC
CDR3: CASSVGPGERGNGYTF
J: TRBJ1-2
size: NA
V: TRBV9
D: NA

DNA: TGTGCCAGCAGTACCTGGACAGGCACCCCGAACACCGGGGAGCTGTTTTTT
CDR3: CASSTWTGTPNTGELFF
J: TRBJ2-2
size: NA
V: TRBV27
D: TRBD1

DNA: TGTGCCAGCAGTTCCGGGACAGGGTTCTGGAATGAAAAACTGTTTTTT
CDR3: CASSSGTGFWNEKLFF
J: TRBJ1-4
size: NA
V: TRBV9
D: TRBD1

DNA: TGTGCCAGCAGTCCCCCGGGACAGGGGGCGCGGGGAAACACCATATATTTT
CDR3: CASSPPGQGARGNTIYF
J: TRBJ1-3
size: NA
V: TRBV2
D: TRBD1

DNA: TGTGCCAGTAGCGGGAGAGCGCCAGATACGCAGTATTTT
CDR3: CASSGRAPDTQYF
J: TRBJ2-3
size: NA
V: TRBV6-5
D: TRBD2

DNA: TGTGCCAGCAGCGTATCCGTGTCTCAGCCCCAGCATTTT
CDR3: CASSVSVSQPQHF
J: TRBJ1-5
size: NA
V: TRBV9
D: NA

DNA: TGTGCCAGCAGTCGAGCGAGAGCGGGAGGCAGCTACAATGAGCAGTTCTTC
CDR3: CASSRARAGGSYNEQFF
J: TRBJ2-1
size: NA
V: TRBV7-9
D: TRBD2

DNA: TGTGCCAGCAGCTTAGACAAGGGGAGCAATCAGCCCCAGCATTTT
CDR3: CASSLDKGSNQPQHF
J: TRBJ1-5
size: NA
V: TRBV7-2
D: NA

DNA: TGTGCCTGGATTGGGACAGGGTGGGGGAGGGGCACAGATACGCAGTATTTT
CDR3: CAWIGTGWGRGTDTQYF
J: TRBJ2-3
size: NA
V: TRBV30
D: TRBD1

DNA: TGTGCCAGCAGGGGGGGCTGGTCCTACGAGCAGTACTTC
CDR3: CASRGGWSYEQYF
J: TRBJ2-7
size: once
V: TRBV2
D: NA

DNA: TGTGCCAGCGGGGGTGAACCCTTCAGATCCTACGAGCAGTACTTC
CDR3: CASGGEPFRSYEQYF
J: TRBJ2-7
size: NA
V: TRBV6-5
D: NA

DNA: TGTGCCAGCAGCGCGACAGGGGCGCGGGTTAATGAGCAGTTCTTC
CDR3: CASSATGARVNEQFF
J: TRBJ2-1
size: NA
V: TRBV9
D: TRBD1

DNA: TGTGCCAGCAGGCAGACGCCCGGGCAGTCAAGCACAGATACGCAGTATTTT
CDR3: CASRQTPGQSSTDTQYF
J: TRBJ2-3
size: NA
V: TRBV28
D: NA

DNA: TGTGCCAGCTCAAAGGGGATTAATGAAAAACTGTTTTTT
CDR3: CASSKGINEKLFF
J: TRBJ1-4
size: NA
V: TRBV18
D: NA

DNA: TGTGCCAGCACATACGGGGGCGGGACCGGGGAGCTGTTTTTT
CDR3: CASTYGGGTGELFF
J: TRBJ2-2
size: NA
V: TRBV9
D: NA

DNA: TGTGCCAGCAGTTCCCGGACGGTTAGCTCCTACAATGAGCAGTTCTTC
CDR3: CASSSRTVSSYNEQFF
J: TRBJ2-1
size: NA
V: TRBV28
D: NA

DNA: TGTGCCAGCAGTCCCGGACTAGCGGGACCCTACGAGCAGTACTTC
CDR3: CASSPGLAGPYEQYF
J: TRBJ2-7
size: NA
V: TRBV27
D: TRBD2

DNA: TGCGCCAGCAGCGGATCCGGGGGCGAGCAGTACTTC
CDR3: CASSGSGGEQYF
J: TRBJ2-7
size: NA
V: TRBV5-1
D: NA

DNA: TGTGCCAGCTCACCGGACAGGGGCAACGAGCAGTACTTC
CDR3: CASSPDRGNEQYF
J: TRBJ2-7
size: NA
V: TRBV18
D: TRBD1

DNA: TGTGCCAGCTCGCCTCGAGGGACAGGGGGGAATTACTATGGCTACACCTTC
CDR3: CASSPRGTGGNYYGYTF
J: TRBJ1-2
size: NA
V: TRBV27
D: TRBD1

DNA: TGCAGCGTTGGGAGGACTAGCGGACTCTCCTACGAGCAGTACTTC
CDR3: CSVGRTSGLSYEQYF
J: TRBJ2-7
size: NA
V: TRBV29-1
D: TRBD2

DNA: TGCAGCGTTGAAGAGCAGGGCAGCTATGGCTACACCTTC
CDR3: CSVEEQGSYGYTF
J: TRBJ1-2
size: NA
V: TRBV29-1
D: NA

DNA: TGTGCCAGCTCACCGCGACCAACTAATGAAAAACTGTTTTTT
CDR3: CASSPRPTNEKLFF
J: TRBJ1-4
size: NA
V: TRBV18
D: NA

DNA: TGTGCCAGTAGTATCGGCTTTCGGTCCACTGAAGCTTTCTTT
CDR3: CASSIGFRSTEAFF
J: TRBJ1-1
size: NA
V: TRBV19
D: NA

DNA: TGTGCCAGCACCAAGACGTGGGGCGGGGGGGATGAGCAGTTCTTC
CDR3: CASTKTWGGGDEQFF
J: TRBJ2-1
size: NA
V: TRBV28
D: TRBD2

DNA: TGTGCCAGCAGCTTATTTGTTGAGACCCAGTACTTC
CDR3: CASSLFVETQYF
J: TRBJ2-5
size: NA
V: TRBV7-2
D: NA

DNA: TGCGCCTGGAGGACCTACGAGCAGTACTTC
CDR3: CAWRTYEQYF
J: TRBJ2-7
size: few
V: TRBV10-1
D: NA

DNA: TGCGCCAGCAGCTTGAACGCGGGGGGGCCGGAGACCCAGTACTTC
CDR3: CASSLNAGGPETQYF
J: TRBJ2-5
size: NA
V: TRBV5-1
D: TRBD2

DNA: TGTGCCAGCAGTTCGGGGAGGACTAGCGCCAATGAGCAGTTCTTC
CDR3: CASSSGRTSANEQFF
J: TRBJ2-1
size: NA
V: TRBV6-6
D: TRBD2

DNA: TGCGCCAGCAGCCAAGGGACTAGCGGACTCACAGATACGCAGTATTTT
CDR3: CASSQGTSGLTDTQYF
J: TRBJ2-3
size: NA
V: TRBV4-3
D: TRBD2

DNA: TGCGCCAGCAGCCAAGACCCTGGTCTGGGGGTGAACACTGAAGCTTTCTTT
CDR3: CASSQDPGLGVNTEAFF
J: TRBJ1-1
size: NA
V: TRBV4-3
D: NA